This T cell receptor beta chain was profiled in a study of T cells after posttransplantation cyclophosphamide. The CDR3 is 14 residues long. V lost 0 bases, J lost 8 bases, and 6 bases stayed unmatched. Germline CDR1 SGHRS, CDR2 YFSETQ. This clone came up a few times. Its antigen is not identified. General study points: Later post-transplant blood repertoires were often dominated by donor CD8+ memory clones. Recipient CMV seropositivity and CMV reactivation strongly tracked TRB clonality.

Treatment was busulfan-fludarabine conditioning, a marrow graft, and cyclophosphamide on days +3 and +4. Sequenced by immunoSEQ multiplex PCR; TCRdb stores in-frame clones only, minus some. This sample has about 3,200 clones, each found more than once. V usage is TRBV5-1 and J usage is TRBJ1-2; 8 positions match TRBD1. The sample consisted of PBMCs, taken after allogeneic stem cell transplant with posttransplant cyclophosphamide. The sequence came from a female patient between 55 and 75 years old who received an allogeneic stem cell transplant from a related donor and was CMV-positive. Some T cells may be provided by the graft donor. CDR3 protein: CASSLDRGESGYTF. CDR3 DNA: TGCGCCAGCAGCTTGGACAGGGGGGAAAGCGGCTACACCTTC.